The 26 T cell receptor beta chains below were found in one sample sequenced in a study of blood T cell repertoires in COVID-19. The table came from immunoSEQ multiplex PCR; TCRdb's copy has only in-frame clones and leaves some out. This table holds under 200,000 clones, roughly nine tenths found once. Sequencing used peripheral blood. These TCRs come from a woman aged 55-69 years with COVID-19, enrolled during active disease.

The chain recombines TRBV27 with TRBJ2-7; TRBD2 matches 7 bases. The trim removed 5 bases at V and 0 bases at J, leaving 4 bases unmatched. This CDR3 spans 14 amino acids. The V gene's germline CDR1 is MNHEY and CDR2 SMNVEV (reference sequence). The CDR3 DNA reads as TGTGCCAGCAGTCGCGGCGGGGGCTCCTACGAGCAGTACTTC. It encodes CASSRGGGSYEQYF.

The chain carries TRBV29-1 and TRBJ1-2, with 10 bases that match TRBD1. The CDR3 loop spans 14 amino acids. The junction had 6 bases not matched to a gene; V was cut back by 4 bases and J by 4 bases. Germline V CDR1 and CDR2: SQVTM, ANQGSEA. CDR3 DNA: TGCAGCGTTGGGGGACAGGGGTCGGGCTATGGCTACACCTTC. Residues: CSVGGQGSGYGYTF.

CDR3 nucleotide sequence: TGTGCCAGTAGTCCCCCGGTTGGTGCAAATCAGCCCCAGCATTTT. This gives the protein CASSPPVGANQPQHF. This chain joins TRBV19 and TRBJ1-5, with D hard to call. The CDR3 length is 15 residues. V shed 5 bases and J shed 4 bases, with 15 bases lying between them. CDR1 is LNHDA and CDR2 is SQIVND in the germline V gene (reference sequence).

V usage is TRBV5-8 and J usage is TRBJ1-1, with a possible D match to TRBD1 (6 bases). The CDR3 contains 14 residues. The V end lost 4 bases, the J end lost 1 base, and 11 bases lay between the germline ends. The germline V gene has CDR1 SGHTS and CDR2 YDEGEE. The CDR3 region is CASSRDTWNTEAFF. CDR3 DNA sequence: TGTGCCAGCAGCCGGGACACTTGGAACACTGAAGCTTTCTTT.

This chain connects TRBV19 to TRBJ1-4; 7 bases line up with TRBD1. The V segment lost 8 bases and the J segment 0 bases; nucleotides outside the gene matches: 3. CDR1 is LNHDA and CDR2 is SQIVND in the germline V gene (reference sequence). The CDR3 is 14 residues long. This CDR3 is CASGQVTTNEKLFF. The CDR3 nucleotides read TGTGCCAGTGGACAGGTCACAACTAATGAAAAACTGTTTTTT.

The chain has TRBV10-2 and TRBJ2-6, with 7 nucleotides matching TRBD1. Trimming cost V 2 bases and J 1 base; bases outside gene matches: 8. The germline gives CDR1 WSHSY, CDR2 SAAADI. The CDR3 has 18 residues. The CDR3: CASSETGTALSGANVLTF. CDR3 in DNA: TGCGCCAGCAGTGAGACCGGGACAGCCCTATCTGGGGCCAACGTCCTGACTTTC.

The chain carries TRBV6-4 and TRBJ1-2, with D possibly being TRBD1 (6 bases). Trimming shortened V by 2 bases and J by 3 bases, and 13 bases separated the two germline ends. This CDR3 has 15 residues. In germline, CDR1 is MRHNA, CDR2 SNTAGT. CDR3 DNA: TGTGCCAGCAGTGACCGGAGAGGGGGGGACTATGGCTACACCTTC. Its protein is CASSDRRGGDYGYTF.

The V call is TRBV7-9, the J call TRBJ2-7, with 14 bases matching TRBD2. J gave up 3 bases and V 5 bases, and 3 bases lay outside the gene matches. This CDR3 has 15 amino acids. Germline lookup yields CDR1 SEHNR and CDR2 FQNEAQ (reference sequence). This chain's CDR3 is CASSPGTSGSYEQYF. CDR3 coding DNA: TGTGCCAGCAGCCCCGGGACTAGCGGGAGCTACGAGCAGTACTTC.

This sequence joins TRBV5-1 and TRBJ2-7; D possibly corresponds to TRBD2 (5 bases). The CDR3 has 14 residues. Germline lookup yields CDR1 SGHRS and CDR2 YFSETQ. Trimming stripped 5 bases from V and 0 bases from J, with 12 bases between. The CDR3 protein is CASREGGISYEQYF. The DNA of the CDR3 is TGCGCCAGCAGAGAGGGCGGTATCTCCTACGAGCAGTACTTC.

Here the CDR3 DNA reads TGTGCCTGGAGTGTACTATCCAACGGGAGGGCGTCCTACGAGCAGTACTTC. Translating gives CAWSVLSNGRASYEQYF. This sequence joins TRBV30 and TRBJ2-7, with TRBD2 matching over 8 bases. V shed 0 bases and J 1 base; nucleotides not matched to a gene: 11. The CDR3 has 17 residues. Per the germline V gene, CDR1 is GTSNPN and CDR2 is SVGIG (reference sequence).

The rearrangement joins TRBV2 to TRBJ1-1, with 9 nucleotides matching TRBD1. This CDR3 has 15 amino acids. Germline CDR1 is SNHLY and CDR2 is FYNNEI. Trimming removed 1 base from V and 1 base from J; junction bases left unmatched: 1. CDR3 loop: CASSEVGQGNTEAFF. The CDR3 region has the DNA TGTGCCAGCAGTGAAGTGGGACAGGGGAACACTGAAGCTTTCTTT.

This sequence joins TRBV24-1 and TRBJ1-2; the match to TRBD1 covers 7 bases. With V trimmed by 9 bases and J by 7 bases, 13 bases remained unmatched. The CDR3 loop spans 14 amino acids. Looked up from germline, CDR1 is KGHDR and CDR2 is SFDVKD. The CDR3 DNA follows: TGTGCCACCGGCCCCCAAGACAGGGTCGGTGGCTACACCTTC. It encodes CATGPQDRVGGYTF.

The J gene is TRBJ1-6, the V gene TRBV7-2, with a possible D match to TRBD1 (5 bases). This CDR3 spans 16 amino acids. The germline V gene encodes CDR1 SGHTA and CDR2 FQGNSA. With 1 base removed from V and 7 bases from J, the gap between germline ends came to 14 bases. The CDR3 loop is CASSLGQGSANSPLHF. The CDR3 DNA is TGTGCCAGCAGCTTAGGTCAGGGATCAGCAAATTCACCCCTCCACTTT.

In its sample, this clone was seen a few times. This chain uses TRBV18 with TRBJ2-3; 12 positions agree with TRBD1. Germline values: CDR1 KGHSH, CDR2 LQKENI. Germline trimming cut 8 bases from V and 4 bases from J; bases unmatched to any gene: 7. The CDR3 length is 15 residues. CDR3 in amino acids: CASRPGTGGPDTQYF. CDR3 bases: TGTGCCAGCCGGCCCGGGACAGGGGGCCCAGATACGCAGTATTTT.

The chain links TRBV7-2 to TRBJ1-1; D is unclear. The CDR3 spans 13 residues. Deletions cut 0 bases from V and 11 bases from J, with 13 bases between. Germline loops: CDR1 SGHTA, CDR2 FQGNSA. Here the CDR3 reads CASSLALKGGAFF. CDR3 nucleotides: TGTGCCAGCAGCTTAGCGTTAAAGGGAGGGGCTTTCTTT.

V is TRBV6-5 and J is TRBJ1-2; 7 bases agree with TRBD1. V was pared by 5 bases and J by 8 bases, with 8 bases of the junction left unmatched. Looked up from germline, CDR1 is MNHEY and CDR2 is SVGAGI. This CDR3 comprises 13 residues. CDR3 in DNA: TGTGCCAGCAGTAGAGGACAGGCGGGAGGCTACACCTTC. Encoded protein: CASSRGQAGGYTF.

This chain links TRBV6-5 with TRBJ2-1; TRBD2 aligns across 8 bases. Germline CDR1 is MNHEY and CDR2 is SVGAGI. V was pared by 5 bases and J by 12 bases, with 9 bases of the junction left unmatched. The CDR3 sequence is 13 residues long. The CDR3 region is CASSTGLAGGQFF. In DNA, the CDR3 is TGTGCCAGCAGTACTGGACTAGCCGGAGGGCAGTTCTTC.

This clone was seen a few times. This chain joins TRBV21-1 and TRBJ1-5. TRBV21-1 is recorded as a pseudogene. This CDR3 region has 13 residues. CDR3 residues: CASSKGANQPQHF. The CDR3 region has the DNA TGTGCCAGCAGCAAAGGAGCCAATCAGCCCCAGCATTTT.

The CDR3, as DNA: TGTGCCAGCAGTTTCCCATTAGCGGGAGGGAGGACAGATACGCAGTATTTT. Translating gives CASSFPLAGGRTDTQYF. This chain joins TRBV6-2 or TRBV6-3 and TRBJ2-3; 11 bases match TRBD2. The CDR3 has 17 amino acids. Germline V lookup: CDR1 MNHEY, CDR2 SVGEGT. The V gene end was trimmed by 4 bases and the J gene end by 3 bases; junction bases not matched to a gene: 9.

This chain connects TRBV28 to TRBJ2-3, with 12 bases lining up with TRBD2. Germline CDR1 and CDR2: MDHEN and SYDVKM. The trim removed 5 bases at V and 0 bases at J, leaving 6 bases unmatched. CDR3 length: 17 amino acids. The CDR3 bases are TGTGCCAGCAGTCTGTGGACTAGCGGGACTAGCACAGATACGCAGTATTTT. Translating it yields CASSLWTSGTSTDTQYF.

The chain recombines TRBV30 with TRBJ1-6, with D tentatively TRBD1 (6 bases). The CDR3 has 13 amino acids. Germline-derived CDR1 and CDR2 are GTSNPN and SVGIG (reference sequence). Trimming stripped 3 bases from V and 6 bases from J, with 9 bases between. CDR3: CAWSRDTNSPLHF. Written as DNA, the CDR3 is TGTGCCTGGAGCAGGGACACTAATTCACCCCTCCACTTT.

V gene TRBV5-1 combines with J gene TRBJ2-7; D might be TRBD1 (6 bases). This CDR3 is 14 amino acids long. Per germline, CDR1 SGHRS and CDR2 YFSETQ. Trimming shortened V by 0 bases and J by 2 bases, and 9 bases separated the two germline ends. CDR3 residues: CASSLEQGTYEQYF. For the CDR3, the DNA is TGCGCCAGCAGCTTGGAACAGGGTACCTACGAGCAGTACTTC.

This chain connects TRBV6-6 to TRBJ1-1; D remains ambiguous. The germline V and J ends were trimmed by 5 bases and 1 base, with 5 bases remaining between them. The V gene's germline CDR1 is MNHNY and CDR2 SVGAGI (reference sequence). The CDR3 contains 12 residues. The CDR3 DNA sequence: TGTGCCAGCAGTGGCCCGAACACTGAAGCTTTCTTT. This translates into CASSGPNTEAFF.

The CDR3 region has the DNA TGTGCCAGCAGCTTGGGGGCAGGGACTAGCGGGTCGAACACCGGGGAGCTGTTTTTT. Translating it yields CASSLGAGTSGSNTGELFF. The gene calls are TRBV5-4 and TRBJ2-2; TRBD2 agrees at 12 bases. With V trimmed by 0 bases and J by 0 bases, 6 bases remained unmatched. CDR3 length: 19 residues. Germline values: CDR1 SGHNT, CDR2 YYREEE (reference sequence).

This clone has a single count. The chain joins TRBV9 to TRBJ2-2; D is perhaps TRBD2 (5 bases). Trimming removed 1 base at V and 0 bases at J, with 13 bases between. Germline values: CDR1 SGDLS, CDR2 YYNGEE. CDR3 length: 17 amino acids. This CDR3 reads CASSVSLRGANTGELFF. The CDR3 nucleotides read TGTGCCAGCAGCGTAAGTCTTCGGGGTGCGAACACCGGGGAGCTGTTTTTT.

The chain joins TRBV15 to TRBJ1-1; D gene unclear. In germline, CDR1 is LNHNV, CDR2 YYDKDF (reference sequence). Trimming took 1 base from V and 7 from J, leaving 13 bases between them. CDR3 length: 14 residues. The CDR3 region is CATSRVYWRDEAFF. DNA for the CDR3: TGTGCCACCAGCAGAGTTTACTGGCGGGATGAAGCTTTCTTT.